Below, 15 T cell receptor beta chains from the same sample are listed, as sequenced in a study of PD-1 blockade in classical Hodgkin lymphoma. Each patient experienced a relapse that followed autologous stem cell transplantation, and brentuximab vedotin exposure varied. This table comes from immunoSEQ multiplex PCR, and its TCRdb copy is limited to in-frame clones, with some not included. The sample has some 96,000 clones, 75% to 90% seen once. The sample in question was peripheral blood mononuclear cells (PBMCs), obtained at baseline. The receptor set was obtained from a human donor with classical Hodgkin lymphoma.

CDR3 region: CASSRRQGQAETQYF. CDR3 DNA: TGTGCCAGCAGCCGAAGACAGGGGCAGGCGGAGACCCAGTACTTC. The chain employs TRBV9 and TRBJ2-5, with TRBD1 identical over 8 bases. This CDR3 is built from 15 residues. CDR1 and CDR2 from the germline V gene are SGDLS and YYNGEE. The trim removed 4 bases at V and 5 bases at J, leaving 10 bases unmatched.

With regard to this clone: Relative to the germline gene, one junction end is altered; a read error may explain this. The CDR3 region is CASSLNPEEIQYF. CDR3 DNA: TGTGCCAGCAGCTTAAACCCCGAAGAGATCCAGTACTTC. The chain couples TRBV7-3 to TRBJ2-5; D call uncertain. The CDR3 has 13 residues. Germline-derived CDR1 and CDR2 are SGHTA and FQGTGA.

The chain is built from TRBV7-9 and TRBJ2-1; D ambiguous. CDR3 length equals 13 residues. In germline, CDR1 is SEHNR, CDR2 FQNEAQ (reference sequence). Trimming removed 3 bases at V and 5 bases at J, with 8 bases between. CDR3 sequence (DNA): TGTGCCAGCAGCTTTATGGGAAACAATGAGCAGTTCTTC. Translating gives CASSFMGNNEQFF. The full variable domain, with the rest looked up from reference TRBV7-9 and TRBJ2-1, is DTGVSQNPRHKITKRGQNVTFRCDPISEHNRLYWYRQTLGQGPEFLTYFQNEAQLEKSRLLSDRFSAERPKGSFSTLEIQRTEQGDSAMYLCASSFMGNNEQFFGPGTRLTVL.

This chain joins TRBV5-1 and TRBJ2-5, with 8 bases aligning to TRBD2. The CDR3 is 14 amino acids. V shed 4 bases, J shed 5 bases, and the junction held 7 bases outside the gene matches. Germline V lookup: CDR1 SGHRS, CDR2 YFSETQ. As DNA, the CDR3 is TGCGCCAGCAGCCCATGGACTAGCTTCGAGACCCAGTACTTC. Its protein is CASSPWTSFETQYF.

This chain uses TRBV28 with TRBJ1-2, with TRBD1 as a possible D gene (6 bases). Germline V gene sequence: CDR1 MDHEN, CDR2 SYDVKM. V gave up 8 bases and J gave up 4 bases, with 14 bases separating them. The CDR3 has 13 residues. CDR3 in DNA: TGTGCCAGCTGCCGGGGGCGGGCCTATGGCTACACCTTC. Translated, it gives CASCRGRAYGYTF.

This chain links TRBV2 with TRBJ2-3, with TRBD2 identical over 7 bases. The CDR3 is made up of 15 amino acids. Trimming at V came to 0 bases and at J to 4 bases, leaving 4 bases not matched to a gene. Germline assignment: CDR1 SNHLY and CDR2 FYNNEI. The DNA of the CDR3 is TGTGCCAGCAGTGAAGCGGGAGGGTGGGCAGATACGCAGTATTTT. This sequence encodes CASSEAGGWADTQYF.

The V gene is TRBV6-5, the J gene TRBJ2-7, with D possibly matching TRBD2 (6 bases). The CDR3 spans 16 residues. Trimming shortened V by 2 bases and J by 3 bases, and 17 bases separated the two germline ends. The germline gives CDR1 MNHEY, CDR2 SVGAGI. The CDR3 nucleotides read TGTGCCAGCAGTTACATCGGGGTTGGGGGGAGCTACGAGCAGTACTTC. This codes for CASSYIGVGGSYEQYF.

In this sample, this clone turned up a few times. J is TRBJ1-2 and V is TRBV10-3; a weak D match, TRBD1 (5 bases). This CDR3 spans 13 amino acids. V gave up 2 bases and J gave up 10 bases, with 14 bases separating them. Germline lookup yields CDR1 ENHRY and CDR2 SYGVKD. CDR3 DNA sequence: TGTGCCATCAGTGAGGTTGCAGGGCAAGACTACACCTTC. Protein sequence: CAISEVAGQDYTF.

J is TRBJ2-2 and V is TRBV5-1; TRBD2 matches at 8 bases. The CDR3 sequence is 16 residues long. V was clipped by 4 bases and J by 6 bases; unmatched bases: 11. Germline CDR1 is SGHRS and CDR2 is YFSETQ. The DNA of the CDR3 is TGCGCCAGCAGCCCTCGGGGTAGCGGGACTTCCGGGGAGCTGTTTTTT. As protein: CASSPRGSGTSGELFF.

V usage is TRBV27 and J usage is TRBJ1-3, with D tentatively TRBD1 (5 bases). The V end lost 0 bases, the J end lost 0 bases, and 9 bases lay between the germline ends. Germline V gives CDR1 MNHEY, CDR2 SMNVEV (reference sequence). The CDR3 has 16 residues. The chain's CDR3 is CASSLSWGSSGNTIYF. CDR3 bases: TGTGCCAGCAGTTTATCGTGGGGGAGCTCTGGAAACACCATATATTTT.

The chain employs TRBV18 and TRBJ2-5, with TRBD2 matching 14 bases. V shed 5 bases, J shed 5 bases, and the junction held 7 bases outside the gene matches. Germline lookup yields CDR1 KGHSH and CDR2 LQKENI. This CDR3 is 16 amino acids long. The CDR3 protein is CASSARLAGGQETQYF. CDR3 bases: TGTGCCAGCTCAGCGAGACTAGCGGGAGGGCAGGAGACCCAGTACTTC.

The CDR3 DNA follows: TGTGCCAGCAGCTTGGGCTTAGGAAACACTGAAGCTTTCTTT. Amino acid sequence: CASSLGLGNTEAFF. The chain employs TRBV7-6 and TRBJ1-1; D not certain. From germline, CDR1 is SGHVS and CDR2 FNYEAQ. The V end lost 3 bases, the J end lost 2 bases, and 10 bases lay between the germline ends. This CDR3 spans 14 amino acids. Supplemented by reference TRBV7-6 and TRBJ1-1, the full variable domain reads GAGVSQSPRYKVTKRGQDVALRCDPISGHVSLYWYRQALGQGPEFLTYFNYEAQQDKSGLPNDRFSAERPEGSISTLTIQRTEQRDSAMYRCASSLGLGNTEAFFGQGTRLTVV.

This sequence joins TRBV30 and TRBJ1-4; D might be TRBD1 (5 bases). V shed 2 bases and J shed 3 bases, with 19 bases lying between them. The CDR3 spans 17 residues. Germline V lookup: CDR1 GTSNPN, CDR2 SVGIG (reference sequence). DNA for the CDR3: TGTGCCTGGAGTACGGCGGCCCGGGGGATGTCTAATGAAAAACTGTTTTTT. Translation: CAWSTAARGMSNEKLFF.

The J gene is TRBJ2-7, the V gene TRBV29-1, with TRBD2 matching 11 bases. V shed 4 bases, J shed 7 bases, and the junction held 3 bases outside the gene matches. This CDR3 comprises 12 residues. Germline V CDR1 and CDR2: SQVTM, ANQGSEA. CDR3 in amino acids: CSVVAGGEEQYF. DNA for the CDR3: TGCAGCGTTGTAGCGGGAGGGGAAGAGCAGTACTTC.

The CDR3 region is CASSGGFSTYEQYF. As DNA, the CDR3 is TGCGCCAGCAGCGGGGGTTTTTCCACCTACGAGCAGTACTTC. The chain employs TRBV5-1 and TRBJ2-7, with D perhaps given as TRBD1 or TRBD2 (5 bases each). CDR3 size: 14 residues. Per the germline V gene, CDR1 is SGHRS and CDR2 is YFSETQ. Trimming removed 4 bases from V and 2 bases from J, with 13 bases in between. The whole variable domain, remainder taken from reference TRBV5-1 and TRBJ2-7, is KAGVTQTPRYLIKTRGQQVTLSCSPISGHRSVSWYQQTPGQGLQFLFEYFSETQRNKGNFPGRFSGRQFSNSRSEMNVSTLELGDSALYLCASSGGFSTYEQYFGPGTRLTVT.